The 25 T cell receptor beta chains below all came from one sample that was sequenced in a study of blood T cells in healthy people across ages. For the second PCR, which ran for 7 to 11 cycles, a sample-barcoded 5' primer and a J-beta primer mix were used. TCRdb reprocessed the 5' RACE reads with MiXCR, giving one entry per CDR3 protein. Of 650,000 to 800,000 distinct CDR3 sequences listed, more than 40% are singletons. The material sequenced was blood. All receptors come from a man aged 55-75 years in good health.

The chain combines TRBV2 with TRBJ2-7; D remains unclear. Looked up from germline, CDR1 is SNHLY and CDR2 is FYNNEI. Trimming cost V 2 bases and J 7 bases, with 18 bases left between them. This CDR3 contains 15 residues. Written as DNA, the CDR3 is TGTGCCAGCAGTGAAATAACTGGGTCCTACAATGAGCAGTACTTC. Its protein is CASSEITGSYNEQYF.

The chain links TRBV21-1 to TRBJ2-7; the DNA was not compared with TRBD2, the D call given in the table. The end of the DNA is better explained by TRBJ2-4, so the J call may be wrong. TRBV21-1 is given as a pseudogene. The CDR3 length is 18 residues. CDR3 amino acids: CASSPRQALAGEPNIQYF. The CDR3 DNA follows: TGTGCCAGCAGCCCCCGGCAGGCTCTAGCGGGAGAGCCAAACATTCAGTACTTC.

The V and J genes are TRBV28 and TRBJ2-6, with 7 bases matching TRBD1. V trimming: 8 bases; J trimming: 4 bases; junction bases outside the gene matches: 8. There are 15 residues in the CDR3. Germline-derived CDR1 and CDR2 are MDHEN and SYDVKM. CDR3 bases: TGTGCCAGCGGCGACAGGGTAACCGGGGCCAACGTCCTGACTTTC. This codes for CASGDRVTGANVLTF. Looking up the rest from reference TRBV28 and TRBJ2-6 gives the full variable domain: DVKVTQSSRYLVKRTGEKVFLECVQDMDHENMFWYRQDPGLGLRLIYFSYDVKMKEKGDIPEGYSVSREKKERFSLILESASTNQTSMYLCASGDRVTGANVLTFGAGSRLTVL.

This clonotype was counted between two and nine times. This rearrangement joins TRBV9 to TRBJ2-3; no definite D call. The ends were cut back, 2 bases at V and 2 bases at J, with 15 bases in the middle. Germline CDR1 SGDLS, CDR2 YYNGEE. CDR3 length: 16 amino acids. The CDR3 is CASSVYSSQLTDTQYF. The CDR3 DNA is TGTGCCAGCAGCGTTTATAGCTCACAGCTCACAGATACGCAGTATTTT.

The J gene is TRBJ2-5, the V gene TRBV9; no firm D call. Germline V gives CDR1 SGDLS, CDR2 YYNGEE. Trimming cost V 0 bases and J 5 bases, with 11 bases left between them. This CDR3 comprises 14 residues. CDR3 in DNA: TGTGCCAGCAGCGTAGATCGTGGGTTGGAGACCCAGTACTTC. Its protein is CASSVDRGLETQYF.

CDR3 coding DNA: TGCAGCGGTGGGACTAGCGGGCGAAGCACAGATACGCAGTATTTT. This sequence encodes CSGGTSGRSTDTQYF. V usage is TRBV29-1 and J usage is TRBJ2-3; TRBD2 matches at 12 bases. Losses at the gene ends were 7 bases for V and 0 bases for J; bases not matched to a gene: 5. This CDR3 comprises 15 residues. Germline V gene data show CDR1 as SQVTM and CDR2 as ANQGSEA.

The genes are TRBV12-3 or TRBV12-4 and TRBJ1-1, with D possibly matching TRBD1 (5 bases). Trimming cost V 8 bases and J 0 bases, with 19 bases left between them. CDR3 length: 16 amino acids. The CDR3 here is CASPPAGGILNTEAFF. The CDR3 DNA reads TGTGCCAGCCCCCCCGCGGGGGGGATACTGAACACTGAAGCTTTCTTT.

A few counts support this clonotype. This sequence joins TRBV6-5 and TRBJ2-3; perhaps TRBD1 as D (5 bases). This CDR3 is 14 amino acids long. CDR1 and CDR2 from the germline V gene are MNHEY and SVGAGI. V was cut by 5 bases and J by 1 base, with 10 bases left in between. The CDR3: CASSRRQRTDTQYF. Written as DNA, the CDR3 is TGTGCCAGCAGTCGAAGACAGCGCACAGATACGCAGTATTTT.

J is TRBJ2-5 and V is TRBV7-2; D gene unclear. This CDR3 is built from 12 residues. V lost 5 bases and J lost 7, with 11 bases in between. Germline values: CDR1 SGHTA, CDR2 FQGNSA. CDR3 in DNA: TGTGCCAGCAGCCGCAGAGAAGGGACCCAGTACTTC. This sequence encodes CASSRREGTQYF.

As for this clonotype: At one of its ends the junction is not consistent with the germline gene, which may arise from a read error. The rearrangement joins TRBV4-3 to TRBJ1-1; 10 bases map to TRBD1. Germline V gene data show CDR1 as LGHNA and CDR2 as YSLEER. The CDR3 totals 14 residues. CDR3 in DNA: TGCGCCGGCAGCAGCTGGACAGGGGGAACTGAAGCTTTCTTT. Translation gives CAGSSWTGGTEAFF.

The table lists this clonotype with a few counts. The CDR3 here is CASSNLGQGRQETQYF. CDR3 bases: TGTGCCAGCAGTAACCTGGGACAGGGGCGACAAGAGACCCAGTACTTC. This chain links TRBV12-3 or TRBV12-4 with TRBJ2-5; 10 positions match TRBD1. V lost 5 bases to trimming and J lost 2 bases; unmatched junction nucleotides: 8. The CDR3 has 16 residues.

V usage is TRBV5-1 and J usage is TRBJ2-2, with a tentative D call TRBD1 (6 bases). V was shortened by 2 bases and J by 0 bases, with 14 bases between the two germline ends. Per the germline V gene, CDR1 is SGHRS and CDR2 is YFSETQ. The CDR3 contains 17 residues. CDR3 nucleotide sequence: TGCGCCAGCAGCTTTACCCTGGACAGAGCGAACACCGGGGAGCTGTTTTTT. Amino acid sequence: CASSFTLDRANTGELFF.

This clonotype was counted a few times. The genes are TRBV3-1 and TRBJ2-5; TRBD2 might be the D (6 bases). Germline V gene data show CDR1 as LGHDT and CDR2 as YNNKEL (reference sequence). The CDR3 has 14 amino acids. V lost 2 bases, J lost 4 bases, and 11 bases lay in between. CDR3 residues: CASSQILGGETQYF. The CDR3, as DNA: TGTGCCAGCAGCCAAATTCTGGGGGGAGAGACCCAGTACTTC.

Written as DNA, the CDR3 is TGTGCCAGCAACGACAGGGGGGGCACTGAAGCTTTCTTT. Amino acids: CASNDRGGTEAFF. V and J are TRBV7-2 and TRBJ1-1; 9 bases map to TRBD1. CDR1 is SGHTA and CDR2 is FQGNSA in the germline V gene. There are 13 residues in the CDR3. V was pared by 7 bases and J by 4 bases, with 4 bases of the junction left unmatched.

Ten or more counts support this clonotype. The rearrangement links TRBV5-1 to TRBJ2-5; D perhaps matches TRBD1 (6 bases). This CDR3 is built from 12 residues. V was pared by 4 bases and J by 6 bases, with 10 bases between. The germline V gene has CDR1 SGHRS and CDR2 YFSETQ. For the CDR3, the DNA is TGCGCCAGCAGCATCCAGGGGCAGACCCAGTACTTC. Translating gives CASSIQGQTQYF. The full variable domain, in which reference TRBV5-1 and TRBJ2-5 provide the parts outside the CDR3, is KAGVTQTPRYLIKTRGQQVTLSCSPISGHRSVSWYQQTPGQGLQFLFEYFSETQRNKGNFPGRFSGRQFSNSRSEMNVSTLELGDSALYLCASSIQGQTQYFGPGTRLLVL.

This clonotype was seen only a few times. This chain connects TRBV10-3 to TRBJ2-1; TRBD2 matches at 7 bases. The germline gives CDR1 ENHRY, CDR2 SYGVKD. CDR3 length equals 15 residues. J gave up 5 bases and V 0 bases, and 4 bases lay outside the gene matches. The CDR3 DNA sequence: TGTGCCATCAGTGAGTCAGGCCTAGCGGACAATGAGCAGTTCTTC. It translates to CAISESGLADNEQFF.

The rearrangement links TRBV7-3 to TRBJ2-5; possible D gene TRBD1, 6 bases. V lost 4 bases and J 4 bases, leaving 16 bases between the germline ends. CDR3 size: 15 residues. Germline V gene sequence: CDR1 SGHTA, CDR2 FQGTGA. For the CDR3, the DNA is TGTGCCAGCAGCTCTGAGGGGGTCCCCCGAGAGACCCAGTACTTC. It is translated as CASSSEGVPRETQYF.

This clonotype was found a few times. This sequence joins TRBV7-8 and TRBJ1-5, with unresolved D. The germline V gene encodes CDR1 SGHVS and CDR2 FQNEAQ. This CDR3 has 16 residues. The germline V and J ends were trimmed by 1 base and 0 bases, with 10 bases remaining between them. In DNA form, the CDR3 reads TGTGCCAGCAGCTTAGAGTCTCACACTAGCAATCAGCCCCAGCATTTT. Residues: CASSLESHTSNQPQHF.

Remarks on this clonotype: This sequence may be a read error, since a much larger clone differs from it by one base. This chain links TRBV10-3 with TRBJ2-5; 8 positions agree with TRBD1. The V gene end was trimmed by 6 bases and the J gene end by 5 bases; junction bases not matched to a gene: 8. There are 14 residues in the CDR3. The germline gives CDR1 ENHRY, CDR2 SYGVKD. The CDR3 coding sequence is TGTGCCATCAGGGCGGACAGGACAGGGGAGACCCAGTACTTC. This encodes CAIRADRTGETQYF.

The chain couples TRBV7-2 to TRBJ2-3, with TRBD2 as a possible D gene (7 bases). V lost 6 bases to trimming and J lost 7 bases, with 29 bases between them. This CDR3 has 18 amino acids. Germline values: CDR1 SGHTA, CDR2 FQGNSA. As DNA, the CDR3 is TGTGCCAGCAGGGGCGGGGGCTCTCCAACTCCACACCGGAATACGCAGTATTTT. It translates to CASRGGGSPTPHRNTQYF.

This chain uses TRBV20-1 with TRBJ2-2; 8 nucleotides agree with TRBD2. This CDR3 is built from 17 residues. Looked up from germline, CDR1 is DFQATT and CDR2 is SNEGSKA (reference sequence). The ends lost 4 bases at V and 5 bases at J; junction bases unmatched: 15. The CDR3 loop is CSATKGSGGAGTGELFF. The CDR3, as DNA: TGCAGTGCTACCAAGGGATCCGGGGGGGCGGGGACCGGGGAGCTGTTTTTT.

The V gene is TRBV7-9, the J gene TRBJ1-1, with 8 positions matching TRBD1. V shed 3 bases, J shed 4 bases, and the junction held 4 bases outside the gene matches. This CDR3 spans 14 amino acids. Germline CDR1 and CDR2: SEHNR and FQNEAQ (reference sequence). Here the CDR3 DNA reads TGTGCCAGCAGCTTTGGACAGGGAGCCACTGAAGCTTTCTTT. It translates to CASSFGQGATEAFF.

The V call is TRBV6-5, the J call TRBJ2-5, with 7 nucleotides matching TRBD2. Near its end, the DNA agrees better with TRBJ2-7, so the J call may be wrong. There are 14 residues in the CDR3. CDR1 and CDR2 from the germline V gene are MNHEY and SVGAGI. The CDR3 loop reads CASSYMAGVSEQYF. The CDR3 DNA sequence: TGTGCCAGCAGTTACATGGCGGGGGTCTCCGAGCAGTACTTC.

This clonotype has more than one count but fewer than ten. This chain connects TRBV6-2 or TRBV6-3 to TRBJ1-2; D perhaps matches TRBD1 (6 bases). Trimming removed 5 bases from V and 8 bases from J, with 21 bases in between. In germline, CDR1 is MNHEY, CDR2 SVGEGT. There are 15 residues in the CDR3. The CDR3 is CASSRRQEASIGYTF. For the CDR3, the DNA is TGTGCCAGCAGTCGCCGACAGGAGGCATCCATCGGCTACACCTTC.

Here the CDR3 DNA reads TGCAGTGCATCTAAACAGGGGTTGGGAGGGGAGACCCAGTACTTC. Translating gives CSASKQGLGGETQYF. V gene TRBV20-1 combines with J gene TRBJ2-5, with D perhaps assigned TRBD1 or TRBD2 (7 bases each). This CDR3 has 15 residues. Germline values: CDR1 DFQATT, CDR2 SNEGSKA (reference sequence). Trimming took 6 bases from V and 5 from J, leaving 22 bases between them.